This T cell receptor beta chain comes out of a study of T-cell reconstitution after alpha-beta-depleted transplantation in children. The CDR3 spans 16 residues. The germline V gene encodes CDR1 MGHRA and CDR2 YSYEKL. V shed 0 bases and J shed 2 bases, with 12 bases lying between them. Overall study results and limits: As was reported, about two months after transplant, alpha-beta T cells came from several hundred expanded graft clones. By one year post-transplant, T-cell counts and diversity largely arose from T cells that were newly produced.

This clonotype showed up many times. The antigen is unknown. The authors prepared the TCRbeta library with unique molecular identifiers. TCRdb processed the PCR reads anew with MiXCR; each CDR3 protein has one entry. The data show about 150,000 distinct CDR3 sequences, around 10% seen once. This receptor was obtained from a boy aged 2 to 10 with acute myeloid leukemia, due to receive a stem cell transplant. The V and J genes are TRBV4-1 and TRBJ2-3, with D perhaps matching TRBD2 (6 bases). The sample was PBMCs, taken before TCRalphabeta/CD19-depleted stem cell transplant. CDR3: CASSQEGGGDTDTQYF. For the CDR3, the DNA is TGCGCCAGCAGCCAAGAGGGTGGAGGGGACACAGATACGCAGTATTTT.